This TCR beta chain stems from a study of shared clonotypes between healthy human individuals. Clones were read by immunoSEQ multiplex PCR, and TCRdb kept only the in-frame ones, dropping some. The table records hundreds of thousands of clones, 90% to 98% of them present only once. In germline, CDR1 is SGDLS, CDR2 YYNGEE. The V and J ends lost 0 bases and 8 bases respectively, with 29 bases between them. This CDR3 is built from 19 residues. Only one count was recorded for this clone. Its antigen is not known. Study-wide findings and caveats: The sampled material consisted only of blood, and tissue repertoires are likely to differ. A handful of donors shared 4.5% to 6.5% of their naive CD4 clonotypes.

Cells designated naive CD8 were CD45RO-negative and were positively selected for CCR7, with terminally differentiated effector memory CD45RA+ cells excluded. The chain recombines TRBV9 with TRBJ1-2; no reliable D call. This TCR derives from a man aged 25-40 years in good health. What was sequenced was naive CD8+ T cells sorted from blood. CDR3 region: CASSVEPLRPSLGLQGYTF. In DNA, the CDR3 is TGTGCCAGCAGCGTAGAGCCCCTGAGGCCGTCCTTGGGCCTTCAGGGCTACACCTTC.